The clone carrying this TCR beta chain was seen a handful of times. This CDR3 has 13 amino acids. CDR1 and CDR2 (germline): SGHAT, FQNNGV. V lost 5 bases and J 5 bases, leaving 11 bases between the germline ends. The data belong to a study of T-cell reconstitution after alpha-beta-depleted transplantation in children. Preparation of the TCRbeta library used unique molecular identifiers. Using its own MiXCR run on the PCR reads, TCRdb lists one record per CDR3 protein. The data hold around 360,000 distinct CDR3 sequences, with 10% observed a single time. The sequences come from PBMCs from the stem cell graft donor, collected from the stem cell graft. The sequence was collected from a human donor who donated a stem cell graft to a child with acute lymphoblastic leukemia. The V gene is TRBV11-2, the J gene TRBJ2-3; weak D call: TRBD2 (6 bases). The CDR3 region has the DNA TGTGCCAGCAGCACGGGACTTATAGATACGCAGTATTTT. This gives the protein CASSTGLIDTQYF.